This T cell receptor (beta chain) was captured in a study of blood T cell repertoires in COVID-19. About the study: Donors in the United States, Italy and Spain gave samples during acute or convalescent COVID-19.

In the original workflow: Counts of nucleated cells, estimated from reference gene primer amplification, were obtained. The method was immunoSEQ multiplex PCR; TCRdb's version includes in-frame clones alone and lacks a portion of them. Clonal size and the V and J genes are those of that table, whereas D and trimming came from the DNA. The sample carries around 160,000 clones, about four fifths recorded once. V gave up 6 bases and J gave up 2 bases; unmatched junction bases: 4. This CDR3 is built from 14 residues. From germline, CDR1 is MNHEY and CDR2 SVGAGI. The sample comprised peripheral blood. The sequence was obtained from a human donor with acute or convalescent COVID-19. The donor label of this sample is uncertain. The chain joins TRBV6-5 to TRBJ2-5, with 9 bases matching TRBD1. The CDR3 DNA reads as TGTGCCAGCAGGGGACAGGGCAGACAAGAGACCCAGTACTTC. Encoded protein: CASRGQGRQETQYF.